This T cell receptor beta chain appears in the sequencing data of a study of blood T cell repertoires in COVID-19. Study details: Some COVID-19 samples were acute and others convalescent; all came from the United States, Italy and Spain. T cells, B-cell-depleted T cells, or PBMCs provided the cDNA or gDNA that served as material.

The CDR3 totals 17 residues. Germline V gene sequence: CDR1 KGHSH, CDR2 LQKENI. With V trimmed by 9 bases and J by 0 bases, 12 bases remained unmatched. Per the original methods: Counts of nucleated cells, estimated from reference gene primer amplification, were obtained. Assay: immunoSEQ multiplex PCR; the TCRdb copy retains only in-frame clones and omits some. V and J calls plus clone size are reproduced from that table; the DNA served to infer D and trimming. The sample shows about 100,000 clones, about 84% of them seen only once. The receptor's source is a human donor in a cohort sampled during active COVID-19. V is TRBV18 and J is TRBJ2-2; 8 positions agree with TRBD2. Sequencing was carried out using peripheral blood. The CDR3 sequence is CASHGFTSGPNTGELFF. In DNA form, the CDR3 reads TGTGCCAGTCACGGGTTTACTAGCGGTCCGAACACCGGGGAGCTGTTTTTT.